The clone carrying this T cell receptor (beta chain) was recorded at least ten times. The data belong to a study of neurological immune-mediated disorders. 2 million PBMCs stored at -80 C were the source of the unsorted libraries. Germline CDR1 is SGHRS and CDR2 is YFSETQ. The CDR3 consists of 12 residues. Deletions cut 1 base from V and 4 bases from J, with 6 bases between. Each TCR transcript was tagged with a 10-nucleotide random UMI during 5'RACE. TCRdb itself ran the 5' RACE reads through MiXCR, one entry per CDR3 protein. The sample holds under 45,000 distinct CDR3 sequences, approximately 12% seen once.

This sequence originates from a female donor in good health. The chain joins TRBV5-1 to TRBJ2-7; D unresolved. The sequencing sample was made of PBMCs. The CDR3 spells CASSLPGYEQYF. The CDR3 DNA reads TGCGCCAGCAGCTTGCCTGGGTACGAGCAGTACTTC.